The TCR beta chain described here comes from a study of graft-versus-host responses after intestinal transplantation. At the level of the study: Transplant recipients had multivisceral, liver-intestinal, or isolated intestinal grafts. Anti-thymocyte globulin induction preceded 2 to 4 years of tacrolimus and steroid maintenance in all recipients.

Germline values: CDR1 SGHVS, CDR2 FQNEAQ. The CDR3 has 17 residues. V was pared by 5 bases and J by 5 bases, with 15 bases of the junction left unmatched. Study-wide points: Ileal or blood samples showed some GvH clones first, and such clones were also found in recipient marrow.

TCRdb's copy holds only in-frame clones and misses some; the assay was immunoSEQ multiplex PCR. The sample gives around 110,000 clones, roughly nine tenths of which show up once; 0.2% to 0.25% is in the top ten. On this clone itself: As yet, its antigen is unknown.

The material was unstimulated CD4+ T cells sorted from spleen or lymph node cells, obtained before transplant. The chain is built from TRBV7-8 and TRBJ2-3, with 8 bases fitting TRBD2. This receptor was taken from a human donor who was the organ donor for an intestinal transplant. The CDR3 reads CASSRGRLAQLGDTQYF. The CDR3 DNA sequence: TGTGCCAGCAGCCGCGGGAGGCTTGCGCAGCTCGGAGATACGCAGTATTTT. Full variable domain (remainder filled in from reference TRBV7-8 and TRBJ2-3): GAGVSQSPRYKVAKRGQDVALRCDPISGHVSLFWYQQALGQGPEFLTYFQNEAQLDKSGLPSDRFFAERPEGSVSTLKIQRTQQEDSAVYLCASSRGRLAQLGDTQYFGPGTRLTVL.